A single sample is the source of the 15 T cell receptor beta chains below, sequenced in a study of control samples from healthy donors and cancer patients. Assay used: immunoSEQ multiplex PCR; TCRdb lists only in-frame clones, some missing. The sample holds 400,000 to 500,000 clones; approximately 90% are singletons and the top ten take more than 6%. Sequenced input: PBMCs. These TCRs come from a middle-aged man with head and neck cancer.

In its sample, this clone was seen once. This chain joins TRBV10-3 and TRBJ2-1, with D possibly matching TRBD2 (6 bases). Germline values: CDR1 ENHRY, CDR2 SYGVKD. With 6 bases removed from V and 5 bases from J, the gap between germline ends came to 14 bases. The CDR3 totals 14 residues. CDR3 protein: CAISRLDPNNEQFF. The CDR3 nucleotides are TGTGCCATCAGCCGACTAGACCCCAACAATGAGCAGTTCTTC.

The gene calls are TRBV4-1 and TRBJ2-1; D unclear. V gave up 6 bases and J gave up 1 base, with 7 bases separating them. Germline CDR1 is MGHRA and CDR2 is YSYEKL. There are 13 residues in the CDR3. This CDR3 is CASSGLSYNEQFF. DNA for the CDR3: TGCGCCAGCAGTGGCCTTTCCTACAATGAGCAGTTCTTC.

This clone was picked up a small number of times. The chain uses TRBV6-1 and TRBJ2-1; perhaps TRBD1 as D (6 bases). Per germline, CDR1 MNHNS and CDR2 SASEGT. V shed 2 bases and J shed 12 bases, with 14 bases lying between them. CDR3 length equals 13 residues. In nucleotides, the CDR3 is TGTGCCAGCAGTGAACTAAGCACCAGGGGGCAGTTCTTC. Translated: CASSELSTRGQFF.

This clone was seen only a few times. This chain joins TRBV7-2 and TRBJ2-7; D remains ambiguous. Deletions cut 3 bases from V and 4 bases from J, with 16 bases between. The CDR3 extends over 15 amino acids. Germline V gene lookup returns CDR1 SGHTA and CDR2 FQGNSA. The CDR3 protein is CASSLGSAAAYEQYF. CDR3 sequence (DNA): TGTGCCAGCAGCTTGGGAAGTGCGGCGGCTTACGAGCAGTACTTC.

This chain connects TRBV11-1 to TRBJ2-3; perhaps TRBD1 as D (5 bases). CDR1 is SGHAT and CDR2 is FQDESV in the germline V gene (reference sequence). This CDR3 comprises 14 residues. Trimming took 5 bases from V and 4 from J, leaving 13 bases between them. CDR3 sequence reads: CASSRTRAADTQYF. The CDR3 DNA reads as TGTGCCAGCAGCAGGACCAGGGCCGCAGATACGCAGTATTTT.

J is TRBJ2-4 and V is TRBV5-4, with no clear D. V was pared by 4 bases and J by 3 bases, with 11 bases between. Germline CDR1 and CDR2: SGHNT and YYREEE (reference sequence). The CDR3 length is 14 residues. CDR3 sequence: CASSLDLGKNIQYF. In DNA, the CDR3 is TGTGCCAGCAGCCTGGACCTGGGCAAAAACATTCAGTACTTC.

The chain combines TRBV6-5 with TRBJ2-7, with D possibly matching TRBD2 (5 bases). The germline gives CDR1 MNHEY, CDR2 SVGAGI. The CDR3 is made up of 11 amino acids. Between the trimmed V and J ends, which lost 9 bases and 6 bases, there was a span of 12 bases. CDR3 protein: CASRNRGEQYF. CDR3 DNA sequence: TGTGCCAGTCGTAACCGGGGCGAGCAGTACTTC.

The CDR3 bases are TGCGCCAGCAGCTTCTTTTACAGCGAGGGGACTGAAGCTTTCTTT. As protein: CASSFFYSEGTEAFF. V and J are TRBV5-1 and TRBJ1-1; TRBD1 might be the D (5 bases). This CDR3 has 15 amino acids. V was trimmed by 2 bases and J by 5 bases, leaving 16 bases between them. Per the germline V gene, CDR1 is SGHRS and CDR2 is YFSETQ.

This chain links TRBV24-1 with TRBJ2-3, with 7 bases lining up with TRBD1. The germline gives CDR1 KGHDR, CDR2 SFDVKD. V shed 7 bases and J 5 bases; nucleotides not matched to a gene: 5. This CDR3 is built from 13 residues. This CDR3 is CATSGTVRDTQYF. Here the CDR3 DNA reads TGTGCCACCAGCGGGACAGTAAGAGATACGCAGTATTTT.

This clone turned up a few times. V and J are TRBV12-3 or TRBV12-4 and TRBJ1-5; no reliable D call. V shed 4 bases and J shed 0 bases, with 4 bases lying between them. The CDR3 is 13 residues long. CDR3 sequence: CASSWYSNQPQHF. The CDR3 DNA reads TGTGCCAGCAGTTGGTATAGCAATCAGCCCCAGCATTTT.

The chain uses TRBV5-1 and TRBJ2-2; D may correspond to TRBD1 or TRBD2 (6 bases each). Germline assignment: CDR1 SGHRS and CDR2 YFSETQ. CDR3 length equals 15 residues. V was pared by 4 bases and J by 4 bases, with 14 bases between. The CDR3 DNA reads as TGCGCCAGCAGCCCGGGGGCAGAGAGCACCGGGGAGCTGTTTTTT. Protein sequence: CASSPGAESTGELFF.

This clone was found a few times. V and J are TRBV11-2 and TRBJ1-1; D remains ambiguous. CDR3 length: 13 amino acids. V was trimmed by 3 bases and J by 1 base, leaving 6 bases between them. Germline V gives CDR1 SGHAT, CDR2 FQNNGV. DNA of the CDR3: TGTGCCAGCAGCTTCTCAGCGAACACTGAAGCTTTCTTT. Protein sequence: CASSFSANTEAFF.

The chain recombines TRBV5-1 with TRBJ1-6; no definite D call. The ends were cut back, 0 bases at V and 8 bases at J, with 12 bases in the middle. The CDR3 has 15 amino acids. Germline V CDR1 and CDR2: SGHRS, YFSETQ. CDR3 DNA sequence: TGCGCCAGCAGCTTGGCAGGACCATTAGATTCACCCCTCCACTTT. It translates to CASSLAGPLDSPLHF.

The gene calls are TRBV19 and TRBJ1-2; TRBD1 is a possible D gene (6 bases). CDR3 size: 13 residues. Germline V lookup: CDR1 LNHDA, CDR2 SQIVND (reference sequence). Between the trimmed V and J ends, which lost 4 bases and 2 bases, there was a span of 8 bases. CDR3 DNA sequence: TGTGCCAGTAGTACAGGGGACAACTATGGCTACACCTTC. This encodes CASSTGDNYGYTF.

This chain joins TRBV5-6 and TRBJ1-1; 7 bases match TRBD1. Germline lookup yields CDR1 SGHDT and CDR2 YYEEEE. V shed 9 bases and J 0 bases; nucleotides not matched to a gene: 5. CDR3 length: 13 residues. In nucleotides, the CDR3 is TGTGCCACCTGGGACAGCGTGAACACTGAAGCTTTCTTT. The encoded protein is CATWDSVNTEAFF.